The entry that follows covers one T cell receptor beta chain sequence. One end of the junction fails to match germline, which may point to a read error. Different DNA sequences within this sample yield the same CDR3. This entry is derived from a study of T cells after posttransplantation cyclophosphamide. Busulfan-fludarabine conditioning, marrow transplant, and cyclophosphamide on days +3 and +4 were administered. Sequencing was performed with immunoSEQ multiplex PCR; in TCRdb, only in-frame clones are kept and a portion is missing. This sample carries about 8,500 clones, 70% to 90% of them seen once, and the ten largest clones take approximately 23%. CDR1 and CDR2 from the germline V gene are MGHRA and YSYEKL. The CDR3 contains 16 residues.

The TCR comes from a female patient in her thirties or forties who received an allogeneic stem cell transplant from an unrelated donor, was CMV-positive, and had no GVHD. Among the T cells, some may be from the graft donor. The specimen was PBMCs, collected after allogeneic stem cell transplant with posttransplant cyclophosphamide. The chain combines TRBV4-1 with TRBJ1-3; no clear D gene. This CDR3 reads CASSQDPSVSGNTIYF. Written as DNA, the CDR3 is TGCGCCAGTAGCCAAGATCCTTCAGTCTCTGGAAACACCATATATTTT.